The 23 T cell receptor beta chains reported below all come from one sample, sequenced in a study of cytomegalovirus exposure and HLA in healthy donors. Use of 60 Vbeta and 13 Jbeta primers characterized the PCR. Some clones are missing from TCRdb's copy, which holds only in-frame ones; the method was immunoSEQ multiplex PCR. The data contain about 120,000 clones, 79% of them seen just once; the ten biggest clones take up more than 1.5%. Sequenced material: PBMCs. The receptor source for this set is a man aged 18 to 30 in good health and CMV-seronegative.

This chain connects TRBV4-1 to TRBJ2-7, with TRBD2 matching over 14 bases. The J segment lost 1 base and the V segment lost 4 bases, leaving 6 bases of the junction unmatched. This CDR3 is 17 amino acids long. Germline-derived CDR1 and CDR2 are MGHRA and YSYEKL. DNA of the CDR3: TGCGCCAGCAGCCCGGGACTAGCGGGAGTCCTTTCCTACGAGCAGTACTTC. This gives the protein CASSPGLAGVLSYEQYF.

The rearrangement links TRBV6-5 to TRBJ1-6; no clear D. The CDR3 consists of 14 residues. Germline CDR1 reads MNHEY; CDR2 reads SVGAGI. Trimming left V 0 bases short and J 10 bases short, with 10 bases between. This CDR3 reads CASSYSRVRSPLHF. The CDR3 bases are TGTGCCAGCAGTTACTCGAGGGTGCGGTCACCCCTCCACTTT.

The V gene is TRBV27, the J gene TRBJ1-1, with 11 bases aligning to TRBD1. CDR3 length: 13 residues. Germline V gene lookup returns CDR1 MNHEY and CDR2 SMNVEV (reference sequence). V was clipped by 10 bases and J by 4 bases; unmatched bases: 5. CDR3 in DNA: TGTGCCACCGCGGGACAGGGGGGCACTGAAGCTTTCTTT. It specifies CATAGQGGTEAFF.

The gene calls are TRBV5-4 and TRBJ2-2; 11 bases are a match to TRBD2. This CDR3 spans 15 amino acids. V was pared by 5 bases and J by 4 bases, with 4 bases of the junction left unmatched. CDR1 is SGHNT and CDR2 is YYREEE in the germline V gene (reference sequence). The CDR3 DNA is TGTGCCAGCAGTCTTAGCGGGAGGGCCACCGGGGAGCTGTTTTTT. It translates to CASSLSGRATGELFF.

The chain employs TRBV27 and TRBJ2-1, with 14 positions matching TRBD2. Germline V gives CDR1 MNHEY, CDR2 SMNVEV (reference sequence). This CDR3 has 16 amino acids. J gave up 12 bases and V 4 bases, and 11 bases lay outside the gene matches. This CDR3 reads CASSSKTGLAGVWQFF. DNA for the CDR3: TGTGCCAGCAGTTCAAAAACGGGACTAGCGGGGGTATGGCAGTTCTTC.

This clone was seen a handful of times. This sequence joins TRBV7-8 and TRBJ1-1, with 9 bases aligning to TRBD1. V lost 5 bases to trimming and J lost 0 bases; unmatched junction nucleotides: 4. Germline V gene lookup returns CDR1 SGHVS and CDR2 FQNEAQ. CDR3 length equals 15 residues. The CDR3 nucleotides read TGTGCCAGCAGCCTCCGGGACAGGGTGAACACTGAAGCTTTCTTT. This encodes CASSLRDRVNTEAFF.

This clone has only one observation. This chain joins TRBV5-8 and TRBJ2-2; 9 bases align to TRBD1. This CDR3 region has 14 residues. Germline V gene data show CDR1 as SGHTS and CDR2 as YDEGEE. V was pared by 4 bases and J by 7 bases, with 5 bases of the junction left unmatched. Written as DNA, the CDR3 is TGTGCCAGCAGCCAAGACAGGGGGAACGGGGAGCTGTTTTTT. It yields the protein CASSQDRGNGELFF.

The chain employs TRBV29-1 and TRBJ1-2; no clear D. V lost 3 bases and J 0 bases, leaving 11 bases between the germline ends. CDR1 is SQVTM, CDR2 ANQGSEA, per germline. The CDR3 runs to 14 residues. The CDR3 here is CSVDLAGSNYGYTF. The CDR3 coding sequence is TGCAGCGTTGATTTGGCAGGATCTAACTATGGCTACACCTTC.

The chain has TRBV5-6 and TRBJ1-5; 8 bases map to TRBD1. This CDR3 is 15 amino acids long. J gave up 7 bases and V 0 bases, and 6 bases lay outside the gene matches. Germline V gives CDR1 SGHDT, CDR2 YYEEEE. The CDR3 loop reads CASSLGTGSWQPQHF. CDR3 in DNA: TGTGCCAGCAGCTTGGGGACAGGGAGTTGGCAGCCCCAGCATTTT.

CDR3 amino acids: CASSPVTRGAFF. CDR3 nucleotides: TGTGCCAGCTCACCAGTTACCCGGGGGGCTTTCTTT. This chain links TRBV18 with TRBJ1-1; maybe TRBD1 (5 bases). CDR1 is KGHSH and CDR2 is LQKENI in the germline V gene. Trimming removed 2 bases at V and 11 bases at J, with 12 bases between. The CDR3 spans 12 residues.

The chain combines TRBV6-6 with TRBJ1-3; perhaps TRBD1 as D (6 bases). Germline V gene data show CDR1 as MNHNY and CDR2 as SVGAGI (reference sequence). Trimming pared 7 bases from V and 0 bases from J, leaving 10 bases between. The CDR3 contains 14 residues. The CDR3 spells CASNRQDSGNTIYF. The CDR3, as DNA: TGTGCCAGCAATCGACAGGACTCTGGAAACACCATATATTTT.

The chain recombines TRBV18 with TRBJ1-1; possibly TRBD1 for D (6 bases). V lost 6 bases and J 0 bases, leaving 11 bases between the germline ends. Germline CDR1 reads KGHSH; CDR2 reads LQKENI. This CDR3 spans 14 amino acids. CDR3 bases: TGTGCCAGCTCCGAACAGGGACTGAACACTGAAGCTTTCTTT. This translates into CASSEQGLNTEAFF.

This chain connects TRBV27 to TRBJ2-1, with D tentatively TRBD1 (6 bases). The CDR3 runs 16 residues. V was trimmed by 7 bases and J by 5 bases, leaving 21 bases between them. Germline V gives CDR1 MNHEY, CDR2 SMNVEV (reference sequence). DNA for the CDR3: TGTGCCAGCAACCTGGCCGCTAGTGGGGGCCACAATGAGCAGTTCTTC. It encodes CASNLAASGGHNEQFF.

The V call is TRBV6-4, the J call TRBJ1-1, with 8 bases that match TRBD1. The CDR3 length is 15 residues. Germline lookup yields CDR1 MRHNA and CDR2 SNTAGT. The V segment lost 4 bases and the J segment 6 bases; nucleotides outside the gene matches: 10. Here the CDR3 reads CASSARTGSGAEAFF. For the CDR3, the DNA is TGTGCCAGCAGTGCCAGGACAGGGAGTGGGGCTGAAGCTTTCTTT.

The V call is TRBV7-2, the J call TRBJ2-1; possible D gene TRBD1, 6 bases. Germline CDR1 is SGHTA and CDR2 is FQGNSA. This CDR3 has 13 residues. The ends were cut back, 3 bases at V and 7 bases at J, with 10 bases in the middle. CDR3 DNA sequence: TGTGCCAGCAGCTTTTACAGGGATAATGAGCAGTTCTTC. Translating it yields CASSFYRDNEQFF.

The table lists this clone with a few counts. V and J are TRBV6-5 and TRBJ1-2, with 7 bases aligning to TRBD1. The CDR3 has 13 amino acids. Unmatched junction bases numbered 2, after V lost 5 bases and J lost 2 bases. Germline-derived CDR1 and CDR2 are MNHEY and SVGAGI. The CDR3 bases are TGTGCCAGCAGTACGGGACAGAACTATGGCTACACCTTC. Amino acids: CASSTGQNYGYTF.

Only one count was recorded for this clone. The chain links TRBV5-6 to TRBJ1-3, with D maybe TRBD1 (5 bases). The V end was cut by 1 base, the J end by 2 bases, with 13 bases between. CDR3 length: 16 amino acids. Germline V gene lookup returns CDR1 SGHDT and CDR2 YYEEEE. The chain's CDR3 is CASSLIWAGTGNTIYF. In nucleotides, the CDR3 is TGTGCCAGCAGCTTGATTTGGGCAGGGACTGGAAACACCATATATTTT.

The chain couples TRBV21-1 to TRBJ1-2; the D segment call TRBD1 is taken from the table without a DNA check. TRBV21-1 is given as a pseudogene. This CDR3 has 18 amino acids. The CDR3 loop reads CASSKAMDRGSPLVGYTF. For the CDR3, the DNA is TGTGCCAGCAGCAAAGCCATGGACAGGGGGAGCCCCCTTGTAGGCTACACCTTC.

The chain recombines TRBV6-5 with TRBJ1-1, with TRBD1 as a possible D gene (6 bases). The CDR3 consists of 14 residues. Germline V lookup: CDR1 MNHEY, CDR2 SVGAGI. The germline V and J ends were trimmed by 2 bases and 0 bases, with 7 bases remaining between them. This chain's CDR3 is CASSYGQLNTEAFF. The CDR3 coding sequence is TGTGCCAGCAGTTACGGACAGTTGAACACTGAAGCTTTCTTT.

The chain joins TRBV6-5 to TRBJ2-7; the match to TRBD1 covers 7 bases. Unmatched junction bases numbered 12, after V lost 6 bases and J lost 4 bases. CDR3 length equals 15 residues. From germline, CDR1 is MNHEY and CDR2 SVGAGI. The CDR3 sequence: CASRPTGTALYEQYF. In DNA form, the CDR3 reads TGTGCCAGCAGACCAACCGGGACAGCTCTATACGAGCAGTACTTC.

The chain couples TRBV2 to TRBJ1-4; D unresolved. V lost 6 bases, J lost 7 bases, and 12 bases lay in between. CDR3 size: 13 residues. Germline CDR1 and CDR2: SNHLY and FYNNEI. In nucleotides, the CDR3 is TGTGCCAGCAGAAGGGAAGAGGGTGAAAAACTGTTTTTT. Protein: CASRREEGEKLFF.

This chain uses TRBV29-1 with TRBJ1-2; D is ambiguous. This CDR3 comprises 13 residues. CDR1 and CDR2 (germline): SQVTM, ANQGSEA. V was clipped by 6 bases and J by 7 bases, with 18 bases between them. CDR3 bases: TGCAGCGTCGCACGGGGTACCCAGCGTGGCTACACCTTC. Amino acid sequence: CSVARGTQRGYTF.

CDR3 region: CATSRPQTGSTGELFF. In DNA form, the CDR3 reads TGTGCCACCAGCAGACCCCAGACAGGGTCAACCGGGGAGCTGTTTTTT. The gene calls are TRBV15 and TRBJ2-2; 7 bases agree with TRBD1. This CDR3 comprises 16 residues. V dropped 2 bases and J dropped 5; count of bases not matched to a gene: 8. Germline-derived CDR1 and CDR2 are LNHNV and YYDKDF (reference sequence).